There are a few counts of the clone carrying this T cell receptor beta chain. Its antigen is currently unknown. All of the isolated RNA was reverse transcribed, so expressed TCRB transcripts were sequenced. This table comes from immunoSEQ multiplex PCR, and its TCRdb copy is limited to in-frame clones, with some not included. The sample has hundreds of thousands of clones, roughly a sixth seen once. This specimen comes from a study of beta chain features in type 1 diabetes. As for the study in general: Cell yields, gender and age were comparable in patients and healthy donors.

Study results and caveats: The study found that naive, central memory and Treg TCRB repertoires appeared more similar in patients than in healthy donors.

The ends lost 5 bases at V and 7 bases at J; junction bases unmatched: 3. The CDR3 extends over 14 amino acids. Germline V gene data show CDR1 as SGHTA and CDR2 as FQGNSA. In all sorted populations, purity surpassed 95%. The clonotype originates from a man aged 18-30 years in good health. This chain connects TRBV7-2 to TRBJ2-1, with 12 bases that match TRBD2. Input material: naive CD4+ T cells from blood. The CDR3: CASSLLAGGNEQFF. CDR3 bases: TGTGCCAGCAGCCTCCTAGCGGGAGGGAATGAGCAGTTCTTC. The complete variable domain, with remaining parts taken from reference TRBV7-2 and TRBJ2-1, reads GAGVSQSPSNKVTEKGKDVELRCDPISGHTALYWYRQSLGQGLEFLIYFQGNSAPDKSGLPSDRFSAERTGGSVSTLTIQRTQQEDSAVYLCASSLLAGGNEQFFGPGTRLTVL.